The 13 T cell receptor beta chains below come from one sample, sequenced in a study of sequential checkpoint blockade in melanoma. TCRdb's table, derived via immunoSEQ multiplex PCR, lists solely in-frame clones and lacks some. The profile covers about 13,000 clones, with 82% appearing a single time and 27% taken by the ten largest. The treatment: randomized to nivolumab then ipilimumab (arm A) or the reverse (arm B). Sequenced material: CD8+ T cells sorted from blood (inferred from file names), taken from a patient given nivolumab and ipilimumab in sequence. The source of these receptors is a human donor with melanoma.

CDR3 protein: CATSRDRGGAWNEQFF. The CDR3 DNA reads TGTGCCACCAGCAGAGATCGCGGGGGGGCGTGGAATGAGCAGTTCTTC. The V and J genes are TRBV15 and TRBJ2-1, with TRBD2 matching 9 bases. V was clipped by 0 bases and J by 7 bases; unmatched bases: 7. The CDR3 runs 16 residues. Germline CDR1 LNHNV, CDR2 YYDKDF (reference sequence).

The genes are TRBV9 and TRBJ1-2, with TRBD1 matching 8 bases. The CDR3 spans 16 residues. J gave up 4 bases and V 2 bases, and 10 bases lay outside the gene matches. Germline CDR1 SGDLS, CDR2 YYNGEE. CDR3 sequence (DNA): TGTGCCAGCAGCGTCCCACAGGGGGGGGGCGTCTATGGCTACACCTTC. Protein product: CASSVPQGGGVYGYTF.

V is TRBV9 and J is TRBJ2-1; TRBD2 aligns across 12 bases. Germline trimming cut 3 bases from V and 4 bases from J; bases unmatched to any gene: 2. CDR3 size: 15 residues. Germline CDR1 SGDLS, CDR2 YYNGEE. The CDR3 bases are TGTGCCAGCAGCGGACTAGCGGGGGCATACAATGAGCAGTTCTTC. Translating it yields CASSGLAGAYNEQFF.

The chain has TRBV9 and TRBJ1-2; D remains unclear. The germline gives CDR1 SGDLS, CDR2 YYNGEE. V was shortened by 0 bases and J by 2 bases, with 8 bases between the two germline ends. This CDR3 comprises 14 residues. In nucleotides, the CDR3 is TGTGCCAGCAGCGTAGATGGAGGGAACTATGGCTACACCTTC. Amino acid sequence: CASSVDGGNYGYTF.

The gene calls are TRBV7-8 and TRBJ2-5; possibly TRBD2 for D (5 bases). Germline CDR1 is SGHVS and CDR2 is FQNEAQ. The CDR3 runs to 15 residues. V gave up 5 bases and J gave up 0 bases, with 13 bases separating them. In DNA form, the CDR3 reads TGTGCCAGCAGCCCCGACCGGGGTTACCAAGAGACCCAGTACTTC. As protein: CASSPDRGYQETQYF.

V usage is TRBV6-1 and J usage is TRBJ2-4; TRBD1 aligns across 7 bases. Germline-derived CDR1 and CDR2 are MNHNS and SASEGT. The J segment lost 0 bases and the V segment lost 3 bases, leaving 5 bases of the junction unmatched. The CDR3 spans 16 residues. The CDR3 reads CASSEMQGVAKNIQYF. As DNA, the CDR3 is TGTGCCAGCAGTGAGATGCAGGGGGTAGCCAAAAACATTCAGTACTTC.

This clone was counted a few times. The gene calls are TRBV5-1 and TRBJ1-2, with TRBD1 matching 8 bases. The J segment lost 8 bases and the V segment lost 4 bases, leaving 7 bases of the junction unmatched. There are 13 residues in the CDR3. CDR1 and CDR2 (germline): SGHRS, YFSETQ. CDR3 region: CASSPRDRPGYTF. CDR3 DNA sequence: TGCGCCAGCAGCCCGAGGGACAGGCCAGGCTACACCTTC.

The V call is TRBV28, the J call TRBJ2-5; 7 bases map to TRBD1. The better agreement between TRBJ2-7 and the DNA end casts doubt on the J call. The germline V gene encodes CDR1 MDHEN and CDR2 SYDVKM. The CDR3 is made up of 14 amino acids. The CDR3 DNA is TGTGCCAGCAGAAGAGACAGGGATACGTACGAGCAGTACTTC. It codes for CASRRDRDTYEQYF.

This clone was seen once. This rearrangement joins TRBV11-1 to TRBJ2-7; 8 bases line up with TRBD2. The CDR3 is 18 amino acids. Germline assignment: CDR1 SGHAT and CDR2 FQDESV (reference sequence). With V trimmed by 0 bases and J by 1 base, 11 bases remained unmatched. CDR3 bases: TGTGCCAGCAGCTTAGCGGCCTCCGGGAGGGGAACATCCTACGAGCAGTACTTC. Its protein product is CASSLAASGRGTSYEQYF.

In this sample, this clone turned up once. The genes are TRBV16 and TRBJ2-7, with 9 bases aligning to TRBD1. Germline V lookup: CDR1 KGHSY, CDR2 FQNENV. This CDR3 is 16 amino acids long. V gave up 4 bases and J gave up 1 base; unmatched junction bases: 8. The CDR3 loop is CASSPHTGGSSYEQYF. The CDR3 DNA follows: TGTGCCAGCAGCCCTCACACAGGGGGCAGTTCCTACGAGCAGTACTTC.

The chain joins TRBV5-1 to TRBJ1-3; no reliable D call. V was clipped by 7 bases and J by 2 bases, with 10 bases between them. The CDR3 is 13 amino acids. Germline assignment: CDR1 SGHRS and CDR2 YFSETQ. The CDR3 spells CASAEGAGNTIYF. For the CDR3, the DNA is TGCGCCAGCGCCGAGGGAGCTGGAAACACCATATATTTT.

The chain couples TRBV5-6 to TRBJ2-3; 8 bases align to TRBD2. The V gene's germline CDR1 is SGHDT and CDR2 YYEEEE. The CDR3 extends over 14 amino acids. Trimming cost V 7 bases and J 1 base; bases outside gene matches: 5. CDR3 region: CASRTSGGTDTQYF. CDR3 DNA sequence: TGTGCCAGCCGCACTAGCGGAGGCACAGATACGCAGTATTTT.

The chain uses TRBV15 and TRBJ2-1, with 8 bases aligning to TRBD2. Unmatched junction bases numbered 3, after V lost 1 base and J lost 4 bases. The CDR3 has 15 amino acids. Germline CDR1 is LNHNV and CDR2 is YYDKDF (reference sequence). DNA of the CDR3: TGTGCCACCAGCAGAGGGCGGGAGGTTTACAATGAGCAGTTCTTC. Its translation is CATSRGREVYNEQFF. Complete variable domain (other parts from reference TRBV15 and TRBJ2-1): DAMVIQNPRYQVTQFGKPVTLSCSQTLNHNVMYWYQQKSSQAPKLLFHYYDKDFNNEADTPDNFQSRRPNTSFCFLDIRSPGLGDTAMYLCATSRGREVYNEQFFGPGTRLTVL.